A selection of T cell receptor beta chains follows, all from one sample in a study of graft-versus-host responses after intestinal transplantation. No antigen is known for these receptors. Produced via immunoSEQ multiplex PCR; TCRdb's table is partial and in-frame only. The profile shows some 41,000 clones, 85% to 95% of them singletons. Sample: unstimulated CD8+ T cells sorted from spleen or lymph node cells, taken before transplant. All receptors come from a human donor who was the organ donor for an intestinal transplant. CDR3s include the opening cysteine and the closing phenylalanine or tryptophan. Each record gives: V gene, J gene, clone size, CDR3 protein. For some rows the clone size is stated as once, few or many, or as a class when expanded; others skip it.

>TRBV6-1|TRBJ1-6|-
CASSEYREWNSPLHF
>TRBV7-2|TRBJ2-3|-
CASSSVLGTDTQYF
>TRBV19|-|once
CASSRAGGSYEQYF
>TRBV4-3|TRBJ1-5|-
CASSQEQQINQPQHF
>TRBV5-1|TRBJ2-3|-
CASSLPSGGAIITDTQYF
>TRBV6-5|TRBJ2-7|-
CASSWSGGPGYEQYF
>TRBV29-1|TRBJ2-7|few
CSVELPNRAYEQYF
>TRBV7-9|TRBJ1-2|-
CASSSPFPAYGYTF
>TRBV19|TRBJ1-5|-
CASSIAYQPQHF
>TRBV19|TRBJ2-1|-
CASIPEGAPNEQFF
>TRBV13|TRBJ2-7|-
CASSSRGTSLIDEQYF
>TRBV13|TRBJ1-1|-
CASSLGSERQGARNTEAFF
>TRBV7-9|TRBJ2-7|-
CASSDRMENYEQYF